Listed here are 20 T cell receptor beta chains from one sample, sequenced in a study of shared clonotypes between healthy human individuals. Produced via immunoSEQ multiplex PCR; TCRdb's table is partial and in-frame only. The profile shows about 680,000 clones, 90% to 95% of them singletons. The naive CD8 subset, CD45RO-negative cells positively selected for CCR7, excluded terminally differentiated effector memory CD45RA+ cells. Input material: naive CD8+ T cells sorted from blood. These receptors all come from a man aged 25 to 40 in good health.

This clone was seen just once. Other DNA sequences in this sample translate to the same CDR3. This rearrangement joins TRBV18 to TRBJ2-1; D is unresolved. Between the trimmed V and J ends, which lost 2 bases and 4 bases, there was a span of 6 bases. Per germline, CDR1 KGHSH and CDR2 LQKENI. The CDR3 extends over 13 amino acids. CDR3 DNA: TGTGCCAGCTCACCATCCAGTTACAATGAGCAGTTCTTC. Its translation: CASSPSSYNEQFF.

The chain links TRBV28 to TRBJ1-1; D is perhaps TRBD1 (5 bases). V dropped 1 base and J dropped 1 base, with 7 bases sitting between them. Looked up from germline, CDR1 is MDHEN and CDR2 is SYDVKM. The CDR3 length is 14 residues. The CDR3 reads CASSLLTENTEAFF. The CDR3 nucleotides read TGTGCCAGCAGTTTATTGACAGAGAACACTGAAGCTTTCTTT.

The V call is TRBV7-2, the J call TRBJ2-3; 8 bases line up with TRBD2. The CDR3 length is 13 residues. After removal of 6 bases from V and 5 bases from J, the junction contained 4 bases not matched to a gene. Germline V gives CDR1 SGHTA, CDR2 FQGNSA. The CDR3 coding sequence is TGTGCCAGCAGGGGACTAGGAGAAGATACGCAGTATTTT. Encoded protein: CASRGLGEDTQYF.

This clone was found once. The V and J genes are TRBV13 and TRBJ2-3, with D tentatively TRBD2 (5 bases). Trimming removed 3 bases at V and 0 bases at J, with 16 bases between. The CDR3 spans 17 residues. In germline, CDR1 is PRHDT, CDR2 FYEKMQ (reference sequence). The CDR3 region has the DNA TGTGCCAGCAGCTTCGCCCGGGGAGCGGAAAGCACAGATACGCAGTATTTT. Translating gives CASSFARGAESTDTQYF.

The chain carries TRBV25-1 and TRBJ1-3; a weak D match, TRBD1 (5 bases). The CDR3 contains 16 residues. V lost 9 bases to trimming and J lost 1 base, with 19 bases between them. Germline loops: CDR1 MGHDK, CDR2 SYGVNS. In DNA, the CDR3 is TGTGCCAGTAAGGGGCAAGCCGGCGCATCTGGAAACACCATATATTTT. Its protein product is CASKGQAGASGNTIYF.

The chain joins TRBV28 to TRBJ2-7; D is unresolved. Trimming shortened V by 2 bases and J by 3 bases, and 23 bases separated the two germline ends. This CDR3 comprises 18 residues. Germline values: CDR1 MDHEN, CDR2 SYDVKM. CDR3 protein: CASSLNPPGVPTYYEQYF. For the CDR3, the DNA is TGTGCCAGCAGTTTAAACCCGCCGGGCGTCCCCACTTACTACGAGCAGTACTTC.

The chain has TRBV19 and TRBJ2-1; 7 bases are a match to TRBD1. Germline V gene sequence: CDR1 LNHDA, CDR2 SQIVND (reference sequence). The CDR3 runs 16 residues. The V segment lost 6 bases and the J segment 4 bases; nucleotides outside the gene matches: 12. In nucleotides, the CDR3 is TGTGCCAGTAGGATAAACCGGGACAGCCTTTACAATGAGCAGTTCTTC. It encodes CASRINRDSLYNEQFF.

The chain links TRBV28 to TRBJ1-4; D call uncertain. Germline loops: CDR1 MDHEN, CDR2 SYDVKM. The germline V and J ends were trimmed by 3 bases and 0 bases, with 8 bases remaining between them. The CDR3 has 15 residues. In DNA form, the CDR3 reads TGTGCCAGCAGTTTGACTTCCGCAACTAATGAAAAACTGTTTTTT. Protein product: CASSLTSATNEKLFF.

On this clone itself: Other DNA sequences in the same sample also yield this CDR3. This chain joins TRBV27 and TRBJ2-1; 9 bases line up with TRBD2. In germline, CDR1 is MNHEY, CDR2 SMNVEV (reference sequence). The CDR3 has 15 amino acids. J lost 4 bases, V lost 2 bases, and 3 bases had no gene match. The CDR3 coding sequence is TGTGCCAGCAGTTTAGGTAGCGGGAGTTACAATGAGCAGTTCTTC. The encoded protein is CASSLGSGSYNEQFF.

V gene TRBV14 combines with J gene TRBJ2-2; 10 bases map to TRBD1. This CDR3 comprises 19 residues. Per germline, CDR1 SGHDN and CDR2 FVKESK. Trimming cost V 1 base and J 4 bases; bases outside gene matches: 12. The CDR3 coding sequence is TGTGCCAGCAGCCAAGGACGACAGGGGGCCCTTTTCCCCACCGGGGAGCTGTTTTTT. It translates to CASSQGRQGALFPTGELFF.

V is TRBV5-1 and J is TRBJ2-5; D call uncertain. In germline, CDR1 is SGHRS, CDR2 YFSETQ. The CDR3 runs 10 residues. The V and J ends lost 3 bases and 12 bases respectively, with 9 bases between them. The CDR3 region has the DNA TGCGCCAGCAGCTCCTTCGGAAAGTACTTC. This encodes CASSSFGKYF.

A single count supports this clone. The chain recombines TRBV7-9 with TRBJ2-3; 8 positions match TRBD2. CDR1 is SEHNR and CDR2 is FQNEAQ in the germline V gene (reference sequence). The length of the CDR3 is 18 residues. Trimming took 4 bases from V and 4 from J; bases not matched to a gene: 16. This chain's CDR3 is CASSSGGKREFVADTQYF. The CDR3 bases are TGTGCCAGCAGCTCCGGTGGGAAGCGGGAGTTCGTGGCAGATACGCAGTATTTT.

The chain links TRBV5-1 to TRBJ2-7; possible D gene TRBD1, 6 bases. This CDR3 is 15 amino acids long. Germline CDR1 reads SGHRS; CDR2 reads YFSETQ. V was pared by 5 bases and J by 3 bases, with 18 bases between. CDR3 amino acids: CASRGTIGADYEQYF. The DNA of the CDR3 is TGCGCCAGCAGGGGGACAATTGGGGCCGACTACGAGCAGTACTTC.

The V and J genes are TRBV18 and TRBJ2-7; 7 bases agree with TRBD1. Germline V CDR1 and CDR2: KGHSH, LQKENI. The CDR3 sequence is 17 residues long. Trimming took 0 bases from V and 1 from J; bases not matched to a gene: 9. DNA of the CDR3: TGTGCCAGCTCACCACCGATTTTCAGGGGGAATTCCTACGAGCAGTACTTC. This codes for CASSPPIFRGNSYEQYF.

The chain carries TRBV28 and TRBJ2-7; D is ambiguous. Germline CDR1 reads MDHEN; CDR2 reads SYDVKM. Trimming removed 5 bases from V and 0 bases from J, with 17 bases in between. This CDR3 is built from 16 residues. CDR3 sequence (DNA): TGTGCCAGCAGTAATTTTCCTCACTCTCTCTCCTACGAGCAGTACTTC. As protein: CASSNFPHSLSYEQYF.

This chain links TRBV2 with TRBJ1-1; no clear D. The V end lost 6 bases, the J end lost 4 bases, and 18 bases lay between the germline ends. Looked up from germline, CDR1 is SNHLY and CDR2 is FYNNEI. This CDR3 comprises 15 residues. CDR3 nucleotide sequence: TGTGCCAGCAGGGGCCTCCAAGAAGTCGGCACTGAAGCTTTCTTT. Its protein is CASRGLQEVGTEAFF.

The V call is TRBV15, the J call TRBJ1-2, with TRBD1 matching 8 bases. The CDR3 is 15 amino acids. J lost 1 base, V lost 3 bases, and 4 bases had no gene match. Germline V gene sequence: CDR1 LNHNV, CDR2 YYDKDF (reference sequence). This CDR3 is CATSRTGVLNYGYTF. The DNA for the CDR3 is TGTGCCACCAGCAGGACAGGGGTTCTTAACTATGGCTACACCTTC.

This clone was recorded only once. The chain employs TRBV29-1 and TRBJ2-3; D perhaps matches TRBD2 (5 bases). The CDR3 runs 14 residues. Germline V gene sequence: CDR1 SQVTM, CDR2 ANQGSEA. V lost 0 bases and J 6 bases, leaving 13 bases between the germline ends. In DNA, the CDR3 is TGCAGCGTTGAAGATCTCGAGGGTAGCGATACGCAGTATTTT. This codes for CSVEDLEGSDTQYF.

This clone showed up just a few times. The chain employs TRBV15 and TRBJ2-5; no clear D. Germline V gene lookup returns CDR1 LNHNV and CDR2 YYDKDF (reference sequence). This CDR3 is built from 15 residues. V was cut by 0 bases and J by 5 bases, with 13 bases left in between. This chain's CDR3 is CATSRDWAQSETQYF. In DNA, the CDR3 is TGTGCCACCAGCAGAGACTGGGCCCAATCGGAGACCCAGTACTTC.

The sample holds one count of this clone. The chain combines TRBV5-5 with TRBJ2-3, with 7 bases fitting TRBD1. V lost 3 bases to trimming and J lost 7 bases; unmatched junction nucleotides: 11. Germline CDR1 and CDR2: SGHKS and YYEKEE (reference sequence). This CDR3 is built from 15 residues. The CDR3 region is CASSYGWTGGNTQYF. The CDR3 DNA is TGTGCCAGCAGCTATGGCTGGACAGGTGGAAATACGCAGTATTTT.